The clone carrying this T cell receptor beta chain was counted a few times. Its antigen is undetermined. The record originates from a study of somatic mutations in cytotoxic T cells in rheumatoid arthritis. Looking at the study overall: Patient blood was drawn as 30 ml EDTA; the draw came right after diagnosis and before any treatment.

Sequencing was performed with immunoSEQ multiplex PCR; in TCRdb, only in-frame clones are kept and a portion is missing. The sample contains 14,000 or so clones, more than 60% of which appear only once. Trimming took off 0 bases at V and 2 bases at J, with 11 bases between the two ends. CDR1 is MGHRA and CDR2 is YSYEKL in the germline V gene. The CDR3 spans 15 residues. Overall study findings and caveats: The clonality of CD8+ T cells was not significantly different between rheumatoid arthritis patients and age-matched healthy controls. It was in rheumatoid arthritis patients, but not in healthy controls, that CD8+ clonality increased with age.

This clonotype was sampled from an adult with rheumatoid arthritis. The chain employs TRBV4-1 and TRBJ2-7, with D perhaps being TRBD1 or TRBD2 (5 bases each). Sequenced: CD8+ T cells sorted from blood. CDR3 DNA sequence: TGCGCCAGCAGCCAAGAAGGGACGGGGACCTACGAGCAGTACTTC. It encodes CASSQEGTGTYEQYF.